The rows below give T cell receptor beta chains drawn from one sample of a study of T cells in Graves' hyperthyroidism and ophthalmopathy. TCRdb fed the multiplex PCR reads into MiXCR, producing one record per CDR3 protein. The repertoire includes more than 300,000 distinct CDR3 sequences, about 15% of them detected once, and 20% to 25% sits in the top ten. Sequencing used blood. The receptors stem from a woman aged 25-40 years with Graves' hyperthyroidism. Each CDR3 is given with its conserved first and last residue. A D gene is named only where the DNA matches it firmly. Clone size is given for some rows only: seen once, a few or many times, or a class if the clone is expanded.

TRBV5-1	TRBD1	TRBJ2-3	few	CASSSSWTGHTDTQYF	TGCGCCAGCAGCTCCTCTTGGACAGGCCACACAGATACGCAGTATTTT
TRBV7-8	TRBD1	TRBJ2-7	many	CASSSGQGASYEQYF	TGTGCCAGCAGCTCTGGACAGGGGGCTTCCTACGAGCAGTACTTC
TRBV2	-	TRBJ2-1	many	CASSEAQSGSYNEQFF	TGTGCCAGCAGTGAAGCGCAAAGCGGCTCCTACAATGAGCAGTTCTTC
TRBV20-1	TRBD2	TRBJ2-3	many	CSARKLGLAGGADTQYF	TGCAGTGCTAGGAAGCTGGGACTAGCGGGAGGTGCAGATACGCAGTATTTT
TRBV6-1	TRBD1	TRBJ1-5	few	CASSVTGGSKPQHF	TGTGCCAGCAGTGTGACAGGGGGCAGTAAGCCCCAGCATTTT
TRBV6-2/TRBV6-3	-	TRBJ2-1	many	CASSYGRDNEQFF	TGTGCCAGCAGTTACGGGCGGGACAATGAGCAGTTCTTC
TRBV24-1	-	TRBJ2-1	few	CATSDLRGDNEQFF	TGTGCCACCAGTGATCTCAGGGGGGACAATGAGCAGTTCTTC
TRBV28	TRBD2	TRBJ2-3	-	CASRPVGRVLTDTQYF	TGTGCCAGCAGACCCGTAGGGAGGGTCCTCACAGATACGCAGTATTTT
TRBV15	TRBD1	TRBJ1-2	few	CATSRVGDRVNGYTF	TGTGCCACCAGCAGAGTGGGGGACAGGGTGAATGGCTACACCTTC
TRBV29-1	-	TRBJ1-5	few	CSVRQGNQPQHF	TGCAGCGTACGACAGGGCAATCAGCCCCAGCATTTT
TRBV29-1	-	TRBJ2-1	few	CSAGRESDPNEQFF	TGCAGCGCGGGAAGGGAATCCGACCCCAATGAGCAGTTCTTC
TRBV25-1	-	TRBJ1-1	-	CASIHYTEASF	TGTGCCAGCATTCACTACACTGAAGCTTCCTTT
TRBV20-1	-	TRBJ1-5	many	CSARGGEGQPQHF	TGCAGTGCTAGAGGGGGGGAGGGTCAGCCCCAGCATTTT
TRBV7-2	TRBD2	TRBJ2-1	many	CASSLSRGRALHNEQFF	TGTGCCAGCAGCTTATCTCGGGGGAGGGCCCTCCACAATGAGCAGTTCTTC
TRBV4-3	TRBD2	TRBJ2-1	-	CASSQAGGKVGNEQFF	TGCGCCAGCAGCCAAGCCGGGGGGAAGGTAGGCAATGAGCAGTTCTTC
TRBV6-6	-	TRBJ2-5	-	CASSYSGQARKGAQYF	TGTGCCAGCAGTTACTCCGGGCAGGCGAGGAAAGGAGCCCAGTACTTC
TRBV28	-	TRBJ2-7	many	CASSLYGPYEQYF	TGTGCCAGCAGTTTATACGGCCCCTACGAGCAGTACTTC
TRBV7-8	-	TRBJ2-5	few	CASSFGFRGGGDETQYF	TGTGCCAGCAGCTTTGGCTTTCGGGGAGGGGGAGATGAGACCCAGTACTTC
TRBV5-1	TRBD2	TRBJ2-7	-	CASSLVAGGHEQYF	TGCGCCAGCAGCTTGGTAGCGGGAGGCCACGAGCAGTACTTC
TRBV30	-	TRBJ1-5	many	CAWSAGSQPQHF	TGTGCCTGGAGCGCAGGGTCACAGCCCCAGCATTTT
TRBV11-2	-	TRBJ2-7	many	CASSLGRSLYEQYF	TGTGCCAGCAGCTTGGGACGGAGCCTCTACGAGCAGTACTTC
TRBV27	TRBD2	TRBJ2-7	few	CASSFLGSGRSGSYEQYF	TGTGCCAGCAGTTTTCTCGGTAGCGGGAGATCGGGCTCCTACGAGCAGTACTTC
TRBV20-1	TRBD1	TRBJ2-1	many	CSAGGQVGMNEQFF	TGCAGTGCTGGCGGACAGGTGGGGATGAATGAGCAGTTCTTC
TRBV12-3/TRBV12-4	TRBD1	TRBJ1-1	many	CASRRVLDRGNTEAFF	TGTGCCAGCAGACGCGTATTGGACAGGGGGAACACTGAAGCTTTCTTT
TRBV29-1	TRBD1	TRBJ1-6	few	CSVSGTGGSPLHF	TGCAGCGTATCCGGGACAGGGGGCTCACCCCTCCACTTT
TRBV7-2	-	TRBJ2-7	many	CASSPRAGAYEQYF	TGTGCCAGCAGCCCCCGGGCCGGGGCCTACGAGCAGTACTTC
TRBV6-1	-	TRBJ1-1	many	CASSEPAEAFF	TGTGCCAGCAGTGAGCCCGCTGAAGCTTTCTTT
TRBV20-1	-	TRBJ2-3	-	CSASRGTGVRRADTQYF	TGCAGTGCTAGTCGGGGAACTGGGGTGCGGCGCGCAGATACGCAGTATTTT
TRBV2	-	TRBJ1-1	many	CASSEGLRAPEAFF	TGTGCCAGCAGTGAAGGGTTGAGGGCTCCTGAAGCTTTCTTT
TRBV9	TRBD2	TRBJ2-1	-	CVSSVGPPGLAESEQFF	TGTGTCAGCAGCGTAGGCCCCCCGGGACTAGCGGAATCTGAGCAGTTCTTC
TRBV10-3	TRBD2	TRBJ2-1	many	CAMAPSGRSEEQFF	TGTGCCATGGCGCCTAGCGGGAGATCCGAAGAGCAGTTCTTC
TRBV6-2/TRBV6-3	TRBD1	TRBJ2-7	few	CASKPPGQPPYEQYF	TGTGCCAGCAAACCACCGGGACAGCCTCCCTACGAGCAGTACTTC
TRBV7-2	-	TRBJ1-1	many	CASSLTRGGTEAFF	TGTGCCAGCAGCTTGACCAGGGGAGGGACTGAAGCTTTCTTT
TRBV20-1	-	TRBJ2-5	many	CSASQGSELIYQETQYF	TGCAGTGCTAGCCAGGGTAGCGAATTGATCTACCAAGAGACCCAGTACTTC
TRBV27	-	TRBJ1-2	many	CASSSGWGNGYTF	TGTGCCAGCAGTTCCGGGTGGGGGAATGGCTACACCTTC
TRBV28	TRBD1	TRBJ1-5	many	CASSTGTGGLLRNQPQHF	TGTGCCAGCAGCACCGGGACAGGGGGCCTCCTTCGGAATCAGCCCCAGCATTTT
TRBV6-1	-	TRBJ1-1	few	CASSEPGPTEAFF	TGTGCCAGCAGTGAACCGGGGCCCACTGAAGCTTTCTTT